One and the same sample provided the 4 T cell receptor beta chains below, sequenced in a study of T cell repertoires in cytomegalovirus infection. Their specific antigens are unknown. TCRdb reprocessed the reads with MiXCR, giving one entry per CDR3 protein. This sample has approximately 70,000 distinct CDR3 sequences, with 20% to 25% found just once. The starting material was CD8+ T cells from cultured PBMCs, obtained from culture after CMV antigen stimulation. The receptors here all came from a human donor in good health (CMV status not recorded). Some clones in this sample may be carry-over from other donors' samples.

Only a few counts were recorded for this clonotype. The rearrangement links TRBV7-9 to TRBJ1-1; D is undetermined. The CDR3 is 16 amino acids. Germline V gene sequence: CDR1 SEHNR, CDR2 FQNEAQ (reference sequence). V gave up 4 bases and J gave up 6 bases, with 21 bases separating them. CDR3 sequence: CASSSPKDLQRAEAFF. Written as DNA, the CDR3 is TGTGCCAGCAGCTCGCCCAAGGATCTTCAAAGGGCTGAAGCTTTCTTT.

Only a few counts were recorded for this clonotype. J is TRBJ1-1 and V is TRBV6-5; 11 bases fit TRBD1. V lost 4 bases, J lost 2 bases, and 12 bases stayed unmatched. The CDR3 spans 18 residues. Germline CDR1 and CDR2: MNHEY and SVGAGI. The CDR3 nucleotides read TGTGCCAGCAGTTCCCACCGGGACAGGGGGATCCTTAACACTGAAGCTTTCTTT. Its protein is CASSSHRDRGILNTEAFF.

This clonotype occurred many times. CDR3 sequence: CAWGDGYNQPQHF. The CDR3 coding sequence is TGTGCCTGGGGGGACGGTTACAATCAGCCCCAGCATTTT. The V gene is TRBV30, the J gene TRBJ1-5; D may be TRBD1 (5 bases). The CDR3 sequence is 13 residues long. The V and J ends lost 5 bases and 3 bases respectively, with 11 bases between them. Germline V gene data show CDR1 as GTSNPN and CDR2 as SVGIG (reference sequence).

The rearrangement links TRBV30 to TRBJ2-7, with 8 bases identical to TRBD2. The CDR3 consists of 14 residues. Per germline, CDR1 GTSNPN and CDR2 SVGIG (reference sequence). The V and J ends lost 0 bases and 2 bases, in that order; junction bases with no gene match: 3. In nucleotides, the CDR3 is TGTGCCTGGAGTGTACGGGGGGGGCCCTACGAGCAGTACTTC. Amino acid sequence: CAWSVRGGPYEQYF.